This T cell receptor (beta chain) was found in a study of vaccination and CD4 T cells after COVID-19. Sample treatment: approximately 9-day PBMC culture with coronavirus spike peptide pools or control peptides (ViraFEST assay). CD4+ T-cell collection from the unexposed donor predated the COVID-19 pandemic (2011-2018). Sequenced with the Oncomine TCR Beta short-read assay was DNA taken from cultured CD4+ T cells. Genomic DNA was extracted from cultured CD4+ T cells. TCRdb reprocessed the PCR reads with MiXCR, giving one entry per CDR3 protein. The sample has 8,000 to 9,500 distinct CDR3 sequences; around 30% are singletons. Study-wide points: Relatively small numbers of convalescent patients were studied, with no early post-infection timepoints included.

Notes on this clonotype: Its specificity is unknown.

What was sequenced was CD4+ T cells from blood, cultured in vitro. The TCR was taken from a human donor in good health.

In nucleotides, the CDR3 is TGTGCCAGCTCACCAATCACTAGCGGGAGGCCCCGGTCCGAGCAGTACTTC. Residues: CASSPITSGRPRSEQYF. The chain links TRBV18 to TRBJ2-7; TRBD2 matches 12 bases. Per germline, CDR1 KGHSH and CDR2 LQKENI. Trimming took 2 bases from V and 6 from J; bases not matched to a gene: 11. The CDR3 has 17 amino acids.